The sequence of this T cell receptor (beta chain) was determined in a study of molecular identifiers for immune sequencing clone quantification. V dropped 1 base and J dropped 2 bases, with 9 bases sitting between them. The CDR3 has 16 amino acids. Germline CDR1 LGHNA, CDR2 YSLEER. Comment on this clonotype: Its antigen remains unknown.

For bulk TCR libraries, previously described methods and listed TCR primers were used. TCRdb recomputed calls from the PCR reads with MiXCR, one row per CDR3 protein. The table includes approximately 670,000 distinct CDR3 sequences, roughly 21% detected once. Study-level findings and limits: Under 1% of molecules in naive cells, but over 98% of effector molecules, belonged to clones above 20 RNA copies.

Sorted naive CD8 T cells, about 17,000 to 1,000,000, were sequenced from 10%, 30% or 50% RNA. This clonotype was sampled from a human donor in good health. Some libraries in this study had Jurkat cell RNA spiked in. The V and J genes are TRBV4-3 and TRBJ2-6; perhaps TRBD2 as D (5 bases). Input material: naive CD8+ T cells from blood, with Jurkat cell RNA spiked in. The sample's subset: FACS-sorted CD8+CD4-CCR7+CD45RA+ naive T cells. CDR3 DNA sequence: TGCGCCAGCAGCCAAGTTCTGGGAGCTGGGGCCAACGTCCTGACTTTC. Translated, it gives CASSQVLGAGANVLTF.